This T cell receptor (beta chain) was sequenced for a study of T cells after posttransplantation cyclophosphamide. Treatment was busulfan-fludarabine conditioning, a marrow graft, and cyclophosphamide on days +3 and +4. TCRdb's copy holds only in-frame clones and misses some; the assay was immunoSEQ multiplex PCR. The top ten hold 34% of the sample, which has 5,000 to 6,000 clones, around three quarters seen once. Of note for this clone: Its antigen is not known.

General observations from the study: Recipient CMV seropositivity and CMV reactivation strongly tracked TRB clonality. Donor CD8+ memory clones often dominated recipient blood repertoires at later times. Blood and skin or GI T cell repertoires showed limited TRB overlap.

The CDR3 has 14 amino acids. The ends lost 7 bases at V and 8 bases at J; junction bases unmatched: 7. Germline CDR1 and CDR2: SGHVS and FQNEAQ. The TCR sequence derives from a male patient aged 60 to 75 who received an allogeneic stem cell transplant from an unrelated donor, was CMV-positive, and had no GVHD. Part of the T cells may come from the graft donor. The specimen was PBMCs, collected after allogeneic stem cell transplant with posttransplant cyclophosphamide. This chain links TRBV7-8 with TRBJ1-4; 10 bases match TRBD1. The chain's CDR3 is CASKRDRGEEKLFF. CDR3 sequence (DNA): TGTGCCAGCAAACGGGACAGGGGTGAGGAAAAACTGTTTTTT.